This TCR beta chain appears in the sequencing data of a study of CD8+ T cells in alopecia areata. At the level of the study: Graft recipients were roughly 6-11-week-old female C3H/HeJ mice, and donor skin originated from roughly 6-13-month-old C3H/HeJ mice with spontaneous alopecia.

RNA was extracted and reverse transcribed into cDNA as the sequencing template. Sequencing used immunoSEQ multiplex PCR; TCRdb keeps in-frame clones, though not all of them. The sample offers about 110,000 clones and no singletons, the top ten holding around 20%. Germline assignment: CDR1 NNHDY and CDR2 SYVADS. V was pared by 1 base and J by 6 bases, with 7 bases of the junction left unmatched. The length of the CDR3 is 15 residues. Broader study findings: Mouse data revealed clearer TCR sharing than patient data did, a gap possibly tied to HLA. Alphabeta T cells residing in normal skin are also sequenced in scalp samples. Clonality exceeded that of normal scalp in lesional scalp, most notably in alopecia totalis/universalis.

As concerns this clone: Its specificity is not known. Any gene name here is a mouse gene name. The read halts 4 residues ahead of the CDR3 end, with the missing end drawn from the germline J gene.

The chain employs TRBV13-3 and TRBJ2-1; 7 bases are a match to TRBD1. The TCR was taken from a C3H/HeJ mouse with alopecia areata. As its MHC haplotype, the strain has H2-k. Sequencing input: lesional skin. CDR3 DNA, as far as it was read: TGTGCCAGCAGTGATCGGGACAGTTGGGGTGCT. Protein sequence: CASSDRDSWGA. The whole CDR3 sequence reads CASSDRDSWGAEQFF.